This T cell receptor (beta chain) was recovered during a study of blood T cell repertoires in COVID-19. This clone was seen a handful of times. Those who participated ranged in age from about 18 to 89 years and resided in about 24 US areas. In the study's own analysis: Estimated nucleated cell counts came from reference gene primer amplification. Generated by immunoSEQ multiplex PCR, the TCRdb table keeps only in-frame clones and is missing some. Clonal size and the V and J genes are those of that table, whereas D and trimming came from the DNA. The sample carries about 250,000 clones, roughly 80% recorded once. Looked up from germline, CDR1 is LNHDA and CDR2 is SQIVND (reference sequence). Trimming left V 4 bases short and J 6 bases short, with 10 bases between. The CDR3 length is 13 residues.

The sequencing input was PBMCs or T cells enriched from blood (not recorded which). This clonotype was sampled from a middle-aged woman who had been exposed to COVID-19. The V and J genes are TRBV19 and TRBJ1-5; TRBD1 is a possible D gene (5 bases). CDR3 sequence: CASSTGVVQPQHF. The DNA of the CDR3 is TGTGCCAGTAGTACGGGGGTAGTTCAGCCCCAGCATTTT.